These T cell receptor beta chains were read from a single sample in a study of T cells in pancreatic ductal adenocarcinoma. The repertoire was sequenced with immunoSEQ multiplex PCR; TCRdb's copy has only in-frame clones and lacks some. The sample gives about 97,000 clones, roughly 96% of which show up once; under 3.5% is in the top ten. The sequencing sample was made of PBMCs. The receptor set was obtained from a human donor with pancreatic ductal adenocarcinoma. Each CDR3 is given with its conserved first and last residue. Fields, in order: D gene, CDR3 length, J gene, clone size, V gene, CDR3 protein, CDR3 DNA. The D gene is left open where the match is weak. Clone size appears in some rows only: once, few, many, or a class for an expanded clone.

D: NA
length: 14
J: TRBJ1-1
size: NA
V: TRBV15
CDR3: CATSRDRGWNEAFF
DNA: TGTGCCACCAGCAGAGATCGCGGGTGGAATGAAGCTTTCTTT

D: NA
length: 14
J: TRBJ1-2
size: NA
V: TRBV28
CDR3: CASSWGGGDYGYTF
DNA: TGTGCCAGCAGTTGGGGGGGCGGTGATTATGGCTACACCTTC

D: NA
length: 18
J: TRBJ2-3
size: once
V: TRBV4-1
CDR3: CASSNQGLSDLGTDTQYF
DNA: TGCGCCAGCAGTAACCAGGGCCTATCTGATCTTGGTACAGATACGCAGTATTTT

D: TRBD1
length: 15
J: TRBJ2-7
size: once
V: TRBV4-1
CDR3: CASSQIPGQGHEQYF
DNA: TGCGCCAGCAGCCAGATCCCGGGACAGGGCCACGAGCAGTACTTC

D: TRBD1
length: 16
J: TRBJ2-7
size: NA
V: TRBV6-1
CDR3: CASSGGQGIVSYEQYF
DNA: TGTGCCAGCAGTGGAGGACAGGGCATAGTCTCCTACGAGCAGTACTTC

D: TRBD2
length: 17
J: TRBJ2-1
size: NA
V: TRBV7-6
CDR3: CASSLIPTSGGAGEQFF
DNA: TGTGCCAGCAGCTTAATCCCTACTAGCGGCGGAGCCGGTGAGCAGTTCTTC

D: NA
length: 14
J: TRBJ1-2
size: NA
V: TRBV16
CDR3: CASSPYSANYGYTF
DNA: TGTGCCAGCAGCCCTTATTCAGCTAACTATGGCTACACCTTC

D: TRBD2
length: 17
J: TRBJ2-1
size: NA
V: TRBV18
CDR3: CASSPRLAGSSYNEQFF
DNA: TGTGCCAGCTCACCGAGACTAGCGGGCTCCTCCTACAATGAGCAGTTCTTC

D: TRBD1
length: 14
J: TRBJ2-7
size: NA
V: TRBV10-3
CDR3: CAISERDRRYEQYF
DNA: TGTGCCATCAGTGAGCGGGACAGGCGCTACGAGCAGTACTTC

D: TRBD2
length: 16
J: TRBJ2-2
size: NA
V: TRBV9
CDR3: CASTRTSGPNTGELFF
DNA: TGTGCCAGCACGCGGACTAGCGGACCGAACACCGGGGAGCTGTTTTTT

D: TRBD1
length: 13
J: TRBJ2-5
size: NA
V: TRBV19
CDR3: CASSGTVQETQYF
DNA: TGTGCCAGTAGTGGGACAGTACAAGAGACCCAGTACTTC

D: NA
length: 13
J: TRBJ1-2
size: NA
V: TRBV10-1
CDR3: CASSEDSNYGYTF
DNA: TGCGCCAGCAGTGAGGACAGTAACTATGGCTACACCTTC

D: NA
length: 12
J: TRBJ1-1
size: NA
V: TRBV28
CDR3: CASVARATEAFF
DNA: TGTGCCAGCGTAGCCAGGGCCACTGAAGCTTTCTTT

D: NA
length: 12
J: TRBJ2-1
size: NA
V: TRBV7-9
CDR3: CASSLARNEQFF
DNA: TGTGCCAGCAGCTTAGCCAGGAATGAGCAGTTCTTC

D: NA
length: 13
J: TRBJ2-2
size: NA
V: TRBV5-1
CDR3: CASSSLASGELFF
DNA: TGCGCCAGCAGCTCGCTAGCGAGCGGGGAGCTGTTTTTT